These T cell receptor beta chains were read from a single sample in a study of long-term antiretroviral therapy in people with HIV. TCRdb keeps only in-frame clones here, not all; method: immunoSEQ multiplex PCR. This table holds 25,000 to 35,000 clones, over 90% found once. The sample consisted of unsorted PBMCs, taken roughly 6.5 years after starting antiretroviral therapy. The source is a woman aged 40 to 50 with HIV. The CDR3 runs from the conserved cysteine through the conserved F or W. Fields, in order: clone size, D gene, V gene, J gene, CDR3 DNA, CDR3 protein. The D gene is left open where the match is weak. Not all rows give a size; the values are once, few, many and, for expanded clones, a class.

.	.	TRBV4-3	TRBJ2-3	TGCGCCAGCAGCCAAGGATTCGGACAGATGTACACAGATACGCAGTATTTT	CASSQGFGQMYTDTQYF
.	TRBD2	TRBV30	TRBJ2-7	TGTGCCTGGAGGGCGGGAGCTTCCTACGAGCAGTACTTC	CAWRAGASYEQYF
.	.	TRBV7-2	TRBJ1-2	TGTGCCAACACCCCTTCCGGCAGGAACTATGGCTACACCTTC	CANTPSGRNYGYTF
.	TRBD1	TRBV6-5	TRBJ2-5	TGTGCCAGCTCAGGGATTAACAGGGGTGGCCACTTC	CASSGINRGGHF
.	TRBD1	TRBV6-1	TRBJ1-4	TGTGCCAGCAGTGAACAACCGACTGGGGGGGGATCGACAGGGACTAATGAAAAACTGTTTTTT	CASSEQPTGGGSTGTNEKLFF
.	TRBD2	TRBV11-2	TRBJ2-2	TGTGCCAGCAGCTTGGGACTAGCACTGAACACCGGGGAGCTGTTTTTT	CASSLGLALNTGELFF
.	.	TRBV5-5	TRBJ1-1	TGTGCCAGCAGCTTGGAATCGGGCCTGGGAGCTTTCTTT	CASSLESGLGAFF
.	.	TRBV6-5	TRBJ1-3	TGTGCCAGCAGTTACTCCGACCAGCTCAGGGGAAACACCATATATTTT	CASSYSDQLRGNTIYF
.	.	TRBV5-8	TRBJ2-2	TGTGCCAGCAGGTCACAGGGAACGAACACCGGGGAGCTGTTTTTT	CASRSQGTNTGELFF
.	.	TRBV7-6	TRBJ2-7	TGTGCCAGCAGATCCTCAGGGGAAGAGTACTTC	CASRSSGEEYF
.	TRBD1	TRBV29-1	TRBJ2-7	TGCAGCGTTCGACAGGGTGGCAACGAGCAGTACTTC	CSVRQGGNEQYF
.	.	TRBV4-1	TRBJ1-1	TGCGCCAGCAGCAAACGACAGACGAACACTGAAGCTTTCTTT	CASSKRQTNTEAFF
.	.	TRBV19	TRBJ1-5	TGTGCCAGTAGTATTAAGCAGGGCCTCAATCAGCCCCAGCATTTT	CASSIKQGLNQPQHF
.	.	TRBV4-1	TRBJ1-2	TGCGCCAGCAGCCAAGATCCTAGGGTGTTGTTGGGTAACTATGGCTACACCTTC	CASSQDPRVLLGNYGYTF
.	TRBD1	TRBV7-8	TRBJ1-2	TGTGCCAGCAGCTCCCAGGGACAGGGATCTGGCTACACCTTC	CASSSQGQGSGYTF
.	.	TRBV28	TRBJ1-1	TGTGCCAGCAGCCCGTACCGGGTCCAGAACACTGAAGCTTTCTTT	CASSPYRVQNTEAFF
.	TRBD1	TRBV18	TRBJ1-4	TGTGCCAGCTCACCAACCTTGGGACAGGATGAAAAACTGTTTTTT	CASSPTLGQDEKLFF
.	.	TRBV2	TRBJ2-1	TGTGCCAGCAGGGGCAGGGTCTACAATGAGCAGTTCTTC	CASRGRVYNEQFF
.	.	TRBV5-1	TRBJ1-2	TGCGCCAGCAGCTTGGACCCGGGGGCGGGTGGCTACACCTTC	CASSLDPGAGGYTF
.	.	TRBV18	TRBJ1-1	TGTGCCAGCACATACACTAACACTGAAGCTTTCTTT	CASTYTNTEAFF
.	TRBD1	TRBV19	TRBJ1-1	TGTGCCACCTCGCTAACGACAGGGATATTCTCTGAAGCTTTCTTT	CATSLTTGIFSEAFF
.	.	TRBV15	TRBJ2-4	TGTGCCACCAGCAGGGGTGGGTTACTAGCCAAAAACATTCAGTACTTC	CATSRGGLLAKNIQYF
.	.	TRBV6-6	TRBJ1-3	TGTGCCAGCAGCTCACAGGGATATGGAAACACCATATATTTT	CASSSQGYGNTIYF
.	TRBD1	TRBV7-9	TRBJ2-1	TGTGCCAGCAGCTTCAGACAGGGTGGGTACAATGAGCAGTTCTTC	CASSFRQGGYNEQFF
.	.	TRBV11-2	TRBJ1-4	TGTGCCAGCAGCCCGCCCGCAGGGATCGGCGAAAAACTGTTTTTT	CASSPPAGIGEKLFF
.	TRBD1	TRBV4-3	TRBJ1-2	TGCGCCAGCAGCCAACATCAGGGGACAGGCGACTATGGCTACACCTTC	CASSQHQGTGDYGYTF
once	.	TRBV10-3	TRBJ1-2	TGTGCCATCAGTGAAGGGGAAGGCGAGGGAGCGGGCTACACCTTC	CAISEGEGEGAGYTF
.	TRBD1	TRBV13	TRBJ2-4	TGTGCCAGCAGCTTAACGGGACAGGGGCTACTAGCCAAAAACATTCAGTACTTC	CASSLTGQGLLAKNIQYF
.	.	TRBV7-2	TRBJ2-2	TGTGCCAGCAGCCCAACATTTAGCGGGAACACCGGGGAGCTGTTTTTT	CASSPTFSGNTGELFF
.	.	TRBV7-2	TRBJ1-4	TGTGCCAGCAGCACCGGGACGGCTAATGAAAAACTGTTTTTT	CASSTGTANEKLFF
.	TRBD1	TRBV4-3	TRBJ1-5	TGCGCCAGCAGCCAAGTGGTAGGACAGGGTGATCAGCCCCAGCATTTT	CASSQVVGQGDQPQHF
.	.	TRBV6-5	TRBJ2-5	TGTGCCAGCAGCTCACAGCCGTACCAAGAGACCCAGTACTTC	CASSSQPYQETQYF
once	.	TRBV19	TRBJ1-5	TGTGCCAGTAGTATAGAGACAGCGCGAGAGCCCCAGCATTTT	CASSIETAREPQHF
.	.	TRBV21-1	TRBJ2-7	TGTGCCAGCAGCAAAGGGGTCAAGGGTCAACAGTACTTC	CASSKGVKGQQYF
.	.	TRBV5-1	TRBJ2-7	TGCGCCAGCAGCTTGGGCGAGACTGCCGGGGATGAGCAGTACTTC	CASSLGETAGDEQYF
.	.	TRBV7-8	TRBJ1-4	TGTGCCAGCAGCTTAGGTTCAAGCGGGGACATACTAGAAAAACTGTTTTTT	CASSLGSSGDILEKLFF
.	.	TRBV10-2	TRBJ2-7	TGCGCCAGCGGTACTATGATATCCTACGAGCAGTACTTC	CASGTMISYEQYF
.	TRBD1	TRBV27	TRBJ1-5	TGTGCCAGCAGTTTAACGGGGACAGCGAATCAGCCCCAGCATTTT	CASSLTGTANQPQHF
.	TRBD2	TRBV10-3	TRBJ2-1	TGTGCCATCAGTGATAAGGGGGGACTAGCGGGGGGGCCCTCCTACAATGAGCAGTTCTTC	CAISDKGGLAGGPSYNEQFF